This entry describes one T cell receptor (beta chain). This specimen belongs to a study of blood T cells in healthy people across ages. Primed by a sample-barcoded 5' primer and a J-beta primer mix, a second PCR proceeded for about 6 to 11 cycles. TCRdb itself ran the 5' RACE reads through MiXCR, one entry per CDR3 protein. The sample has about 650,000 distinct CDR3 sequences, about 30% seen once. Losses at the gene ends were 0 bases for V and 5 bases for J; bases not matched to a gene: 10. This CDR3 is built from 16 residues. Germline-derived CDR1 and CDR2 are DFQATT and SNEGSKA (reference sequence).

This TCR came from a woman aged 80 or older in good health. Sequenced material: blood. This chain uses TRBV20-1 with TRBJ2-1; 7 positions agree with TRBD2. The CDR3 bases are TGCAGTGCTAGAGATATACCGGGACTAACTGACAATGAGCAGTTCTTC. It translates to CSARDIPGLTDNEQFF.